The 25 T cell receptor beta chains below come from one sample, sequenced in a study of cytomegalovirus exposure and HLA in healthy donors. PCR primers comprised 60 Vbeta and 13 Jbeta primers. Clones were sequenced by immunoSEQ multiplex PCR, and TCRdb holds only the in-frame ones, with some missing. The table lists roughly 150,000 clones, approximately 83% of them singletons, with 3.1% in the top ten. Sample: PBMCs. The receptors derive from a male donor in good health and CMV-seronegative.

Here the CDR3 reads CASSLGTGGEANYGYTF. CDR3 sequence (DNA): TGTGCCAGCAGCTTAGGGACAGGGGGCGAGGCTAACTATGGCTACACCTTC. This sequence joins TRBV7-9 and TRBJ1-2; TRBD1 matches 11 bases. This CDR3 contains 17 residues. V was pared by 1 base and J by 0 bases, with 4 bases of the junction left unmatched. In germline, CDR1 is SEHNR, CDR2 FQNEAQ (reference sequence).

This chain uses TRBV2 with TRBJ1-2, with 9 bases aligning to TRBD1. The CDR3 consists of 14 residues. The germline V gene encodes CDR1 SNHLY and CDR2 FYNNEI. Losses at the gene ends were 8 bases for V and 4 bases for J; bases not matched to a gene: 8. The CDR3 coding sequence is TGTGCCAGCGGCCAACAGGGGGCTGGCTATGGCTACACCTTC. Residues: CASGQQGAGYGYTF. Supplemented by reference TRBV2 and TRBJ1-2, the full variable domain reads EPEVTQTPSHQVTQMGQEVILRCVPISNHLYFYWYRQILGQKVEFLVSFYNNEISEKSEIFDDQFSVERPDGSNFTLKIRSTKLEDSAMYFCASGQQGAGYGYTFGSGTRLTVV.

The V and J genes are TRBV10-3 and TRBJ1-1; 8 nucleotides agree with TRBD1. This CDR3 is 15 amino acids long. V was clipped by 10 bases and J by 5 bases; unmatched bases: 15. The V gene's germline CDR1 is ENHRY and CDR2 SYGVKD. DNA of the CDR3: TGTGCCACAAAAGGACACAGGGGGGAATTGACTGAAGCTTTCTTT. It yields the protein CATKGHRGELTEAFF.

The genes are TRBV7-2 and TRBJ1-5; TRBD1 matches 7 bases. With V trimmed by 5 bases and J by 1 base, 5 bases remained unmatched. This CDR3 is 15 amino acids long. Germline assignment: CDR1 SGHTA and CDR2 FQGNSA. CDR3 amino acids: CASSPMGQSNQPQHF. In nucleotides, the CDR3 is TGTGCCAGCAGCCCGATGGGACAGAGCAATCAGCCCCAGCATTTT.

The V call is TRBV4-3, the J call TRBJ1-1; D is unresolved. The germline V gene has CDR1 LGHNA and CDR2 YSLEER. The CDR3 consists of 14 residues. The V gene lost 0 bases and the J gene lost 0 bases, with 5 bases spanning the gap. Here the CDR3 reads CASSQDRVNTEAFF. In DNA form, the CDR3 reads TGCGCCAGCAGCCAAGATCGAGTGAACACTGAAGCTTTCTTT.

The J gene is TRBJ2-3, the V gene TRBV11-2; D possibly corresponds to TRBD1 (5 bases). Between the trimmed V and J ends, which lost 5 bases and 0 bases, there was a span of 12 bases. CDR1 is SGHAT and CDR2 is FQNNGV in the germline V gene. The CDR3 spans 15 residues. For the CDR3, the DNA is TGTGCCAGCAGCGTTAGGGGAAGGAGCACAGATACGCAGTATTTT. This gives the protein CASSVRGRSTDTQYF.

By share, this clone counts as medium-sized. The V and J genes are TRBV2 and TRBJ1-2, with D tentatively TRBD1 (5 bases). V dropped 0 bases and J dropped 4 bases, with 15 bases sitting between them. Germline V gives CDR1 SNHLY, CDR2 FYNNEI. The CDR3 is 16 residues long. Here the CDR3 reads CASSEAPGAGGYGYTF. The CDR3 DNA follows: TGTGCCAGCAGTGAAGCCCCTGGGGCTGGTGGCTATGGCTACACCTTC.

This chain connects TRBV5-1 to TRBJ2-1, with 8 nucleotides matching TRBD1. This CDR3 region has 14 residues. Germline CDR1 is SGHRS and CDR2 is YFSETQ. V trimming: 2 bases; J trimming: 7 bases; junction bases outside the gene matches: 5. The CDR3 region is CASSLSNRGNEQFF. The CDR3 DNA reads TGCGCCAGCAGCTTATCGAACAGGGGGAATGAGCAGTTCTTC.

The rearrangement joins TRBV7-6 to TRBJ2-7, with D perhaps matching TRBD2 (6 bases). The CDR3 is 13 residues long. V dropped 5 bases and J dropped 3 bases, with 11 bases sitting between them. Germline V lookup: CDR1 SGHVS, CDR2 FNYEAQ. The DNA for the CDR3 is TGTGCCAGCAGCGCGGGATCGAACTACGAGCAGTACTTC. This sequence encodes CASSAGSNYEQYF. The entire variable domain, with the rest obtained from reference TRBV7-6 and TRBJ2-7, is as follows: GAGVSQSPRYKVTKRGQDVALRCDPISGHVSLYWYRQALGQGPEFLTYFNYEAQQDKSGLPNDRFSAERPEGSISTLTIQRTEQRDSAMYRCASSAGSNYEQYFGPGTRLTVT.

V is TRBV5-4 and J is TRBJ1-1; 7 bases agree with TRBD1. CDR1 is SGHNT, CDR2 YYREEE, per germline (reference sequence). V gave up 4 bases and J gave up 1 base; unmatched junction bases: 10. The CDR3 totals 16 residues. CDR3 sequence reads: CASSEQPTGPNTEAFF. CDR3 nucleotide sequence: TGTGCCAGCAGCGAGCAGCCGACAGGGCCGAACACTGAAGCTTTCTTT.

The chain is built from TRBV4-1 and TRBJ2-7, with D maybe TRBD2 (7 bases). This CDR3 has 18 amino acids. Germline loops: CDR1 MGHRA, CDR2 YSYEKL. The V and J ends lost 4 bases and 0 bases respectively, with 22 bases between them. The CDR3 sequence is CASSRGLAATFSSYEQYF. CDR3 in DNA: TGCGCCAGCAGCCGGGGGCTAGCGGCAACCTTTTCCTCCTACGAGCAGTACTTC.

This rearrangement joins TRBV28 to TRBJ1-4; perhaps TRBD1 as D (5 bases). V gave up 5 bases and J gave up 12 bases, with 10 bases separating them. Per the germline V gene, CDR1 is MDHEN and CDR2 is SYDVKM. The CDR3 totals 11 residues. CDR3 DNA sequence: TGTGCCAGCAGTCCATCGACAGAACTGTTTTTT. Translating it yields CASSPSTELFF.

This clone was seen a few times. The rearrangement uses TRBV7-3 and TRBJ2-1; D ambiguous. Germline V gene lookup returns CDR1 SGHTA and CDR2 FQGTGA. Trimming removed 3 bases from V and 3 bases from J, with 6 bases in between. The CDR3 covers 13 residues. For the CDR3, the DNA is TGTGCCAGCAGCTTTAATATCTACAATGAGCAGTTCTTC. Translated: CASSFNIYNEQFF. The full variable domain, its missing parts supplied by reference TRBV7-3 and TRBJ2-1, is GAGVSQTPSNKVTEKGKYVELRCDPISGHTALYWYRQSLGQGPEFLIYFQGTGAADDSGLPNDRFFAVRPEGSVSTLKIQRTERGDSAVYLCASSFNIYNEQFFGPGTRLTVL.

The V and J genes are TRBV19 and TRBJ1-2; TRBD1 is a possible D gene (5 bases). V dropped 6 bases and J dropped 2 bases, with 16 bases sitting between them. The CDR3 totals 15 residues. Germline V gene data show CDR1 as LNHDA and CDR2 as SQIVND (reference sequence). Here the CDR3 DNA reads TGTGCCAGTAGCCTTAAGGCTGGGGGGAACTATGGCTACACCTTC. Translated: CASSLKAGGNYGYTF.

This clone was recorded a few times. The chain recombines TRBV2 with TRBJ2-5; D may be TRBD2 (7 bases). CDR3 length: 13 residues. Trimming pared 11 bases from V and 1 base from J, leaving 14 bases between. Germline V gives CDR1 SNHLY, CDR2 FYNNEI. CDR3 in DNA: TGTGCCGGGGGGGCCCCATTCCAAGAGACCCAGTACTTC. Protein: CAGGAPFQETQYF.

The V and J genes are TRBV29-1 and TRBJ1-1, with 8 bases lining up with TRBD1. Trimming cost V 4 bases and J 4 bases; bases outside gene matches: 8. CDR1 is SQVTM, CDR2 ANQGSEA, per germline. The CDR3 covers 14 residues. CDR3 amino acids: CSVAKTGGPTEAFF. The CDR3 bases are TGCAGCGTTGCTAAAACAGGGGGGCCCACTGAAGCTTTCTTT.

A single count supports this clone. V is TRBV5-4 and J is TRBJ2-7; 10 positions agree with TRBD1. Germline V CDR1 and CDR2: SGHNT, YYREEE (reference sequence). The junction had 5 bases not matched to a gene; V was cut back by 4 bases and J by 1 base. The CDR3 extends over 15 amino acids. The CDR3 sequence is CASSRQGAGSYEQYF. CDR3 DNA sequence: TGTGCCAGCAGCAGACAGGGGGCGGGGTCCTACGAGCAGTACTTC.

The chain recombines TRBV6-1 with TRBJ2-3; D gene ambiguous. This CDR3 spans 14 amino acids. Germline CDR1 MNHNS, CDR2 SASEGT. V lost 10 bases, J lost 0 bases, and 14 bases lay in between. CDR3 nucleotides: TGTGCCACCCTATCAGCGACTAGCACAGATACGCAGTATTTT. Its protein is CATLSATSTDTQYF.

The chain has TRBV2 and TRBJ2-1, with a weak D call TRBD2 (6 bases). V was cut by 1 base and J by 4 bases, with 11 bases left in between. CDR3 length: 15 residues. CDR1 SNHLY and CDR2 FYNNEI come from the germline V gene. CDR3 coding DNA: TGTGCCAGCAGTGAAGGAGTAGCGGAGTACAATGAGCAGTTCTTC. It encodes CASSEGVAEYNEQFF.

As for this clone: At one boundary the junction diverges from the germline segment, which might be a read error. The chain recombines TRBV7-9 with TRBJ1-4; 7 bases match TRBD1. Germline CDR1 and CDR2: SEHNR and FQNEAQ (reference sequence). The CDR3 has 16 residues. The CDR3 loop is CSSSLRRGRYDEKLFF. DNA for the CDR3: TGTTCCAGCAGCTTAAGGAGGGGGCGTTACGATGAAAAACTGTTTTTT.

On this clone itself: Other DNA sequences of this sample code for an identical CDR3. The chain couples TRBV9 to TRBJ2-5; D is undetermined. Trimming left V 0 bases short and J 5 bases short, with 8 bases between. The germline gives CDR1 SGDLS, CDR2 YYNGEE. CDR3 size: 13 residues. The CDR3 DNA sequence: TGTGCCAGCAGCGTAGGAGGAAGGGAGACCCAGTACTTC. This gives the protein CASSVGGRETQYF.

This sequence joins TRBV27 and TRBJ1-5, with D possibly matching TRBD1 (5 bases). V was trimmed by 2 bases and J by 1 base, leaving 12 bases between them. Germline CDR1 reads MNHEY; CDR2 reads SMNVEV (reference sequence). This CDR3 has 16 residues. CDR3 sequence: CASSLRGGGSNQPQHF. The DNA for the CDR3 is TGTGCCAGCAGTTTACGCGGGGGAGGGAGCAATCAGCCCCAGCATTTT.

The rearrangement uses TRBV7-2 and TRBJ1-4, with D perhaps TRBD1 (5 bases). The CDR3 spans 14 residues. Germline V gene lookup returns CDR1 SGHTA and CDR2 FQGNSA. Trimming left V 0 bases short and J 8 bases short, with 10 bases between. The chain's CDR3 is CASSLAAGLEKLFF. The CDR3 bases are TGTGCCAGCAGCTTAGCGGCAGGGCTCGAAAAACTGTTTTTT.

This clone occurred once. The chain is built from TRBV21-1 and TRBJ2-3; the tabulated D call, TRBD2, remains unverified against the DNA. TRBV21-1 is designated a pseudogene. The CDR3 is made up of 16 amino acids. This CDR3 is CASSIVTRDITDTQYF. The CDR3 DNA reads as TGTGCCAGCAGCATAGTAACACGGGATATCACAGATACGCAGTATTTT.

V gene TRBV28 combines with J gene TRBJ2-1; 10 positions agree with TRBD2. This CDR3 is built from 16 residues. CDR1 is MDHEN and CDR2 is SYDVKM in the germline V gene. The V segment lost 11 bases and the J segment 1 base; nucleotides outside the gene matches: 11. As DNA, the CDR3 is TGTGCCCTGGGGCTAGCGGGAGAGTCATCCTACAATGAGCAGTTCTTC. Its protein is CALGLAGESSYNEQFF.